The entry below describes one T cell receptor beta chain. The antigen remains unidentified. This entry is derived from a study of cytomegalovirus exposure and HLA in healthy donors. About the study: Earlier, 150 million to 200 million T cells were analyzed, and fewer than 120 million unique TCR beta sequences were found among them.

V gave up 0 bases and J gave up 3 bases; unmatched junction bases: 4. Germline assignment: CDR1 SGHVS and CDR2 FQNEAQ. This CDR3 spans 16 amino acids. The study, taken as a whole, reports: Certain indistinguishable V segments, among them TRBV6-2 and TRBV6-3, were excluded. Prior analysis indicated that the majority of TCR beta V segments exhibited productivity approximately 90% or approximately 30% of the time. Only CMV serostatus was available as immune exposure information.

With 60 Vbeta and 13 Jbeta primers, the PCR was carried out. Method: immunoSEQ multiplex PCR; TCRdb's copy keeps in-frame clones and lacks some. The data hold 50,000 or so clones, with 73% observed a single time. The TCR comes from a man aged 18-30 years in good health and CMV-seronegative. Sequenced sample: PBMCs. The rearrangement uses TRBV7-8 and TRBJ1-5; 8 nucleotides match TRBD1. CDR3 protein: CASSLAPTGVNQPQHF. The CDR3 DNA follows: TGTGCCAGCAGCTTAGCGCCGACAGGGGTCAATCAGCCCCAGCATTTT.